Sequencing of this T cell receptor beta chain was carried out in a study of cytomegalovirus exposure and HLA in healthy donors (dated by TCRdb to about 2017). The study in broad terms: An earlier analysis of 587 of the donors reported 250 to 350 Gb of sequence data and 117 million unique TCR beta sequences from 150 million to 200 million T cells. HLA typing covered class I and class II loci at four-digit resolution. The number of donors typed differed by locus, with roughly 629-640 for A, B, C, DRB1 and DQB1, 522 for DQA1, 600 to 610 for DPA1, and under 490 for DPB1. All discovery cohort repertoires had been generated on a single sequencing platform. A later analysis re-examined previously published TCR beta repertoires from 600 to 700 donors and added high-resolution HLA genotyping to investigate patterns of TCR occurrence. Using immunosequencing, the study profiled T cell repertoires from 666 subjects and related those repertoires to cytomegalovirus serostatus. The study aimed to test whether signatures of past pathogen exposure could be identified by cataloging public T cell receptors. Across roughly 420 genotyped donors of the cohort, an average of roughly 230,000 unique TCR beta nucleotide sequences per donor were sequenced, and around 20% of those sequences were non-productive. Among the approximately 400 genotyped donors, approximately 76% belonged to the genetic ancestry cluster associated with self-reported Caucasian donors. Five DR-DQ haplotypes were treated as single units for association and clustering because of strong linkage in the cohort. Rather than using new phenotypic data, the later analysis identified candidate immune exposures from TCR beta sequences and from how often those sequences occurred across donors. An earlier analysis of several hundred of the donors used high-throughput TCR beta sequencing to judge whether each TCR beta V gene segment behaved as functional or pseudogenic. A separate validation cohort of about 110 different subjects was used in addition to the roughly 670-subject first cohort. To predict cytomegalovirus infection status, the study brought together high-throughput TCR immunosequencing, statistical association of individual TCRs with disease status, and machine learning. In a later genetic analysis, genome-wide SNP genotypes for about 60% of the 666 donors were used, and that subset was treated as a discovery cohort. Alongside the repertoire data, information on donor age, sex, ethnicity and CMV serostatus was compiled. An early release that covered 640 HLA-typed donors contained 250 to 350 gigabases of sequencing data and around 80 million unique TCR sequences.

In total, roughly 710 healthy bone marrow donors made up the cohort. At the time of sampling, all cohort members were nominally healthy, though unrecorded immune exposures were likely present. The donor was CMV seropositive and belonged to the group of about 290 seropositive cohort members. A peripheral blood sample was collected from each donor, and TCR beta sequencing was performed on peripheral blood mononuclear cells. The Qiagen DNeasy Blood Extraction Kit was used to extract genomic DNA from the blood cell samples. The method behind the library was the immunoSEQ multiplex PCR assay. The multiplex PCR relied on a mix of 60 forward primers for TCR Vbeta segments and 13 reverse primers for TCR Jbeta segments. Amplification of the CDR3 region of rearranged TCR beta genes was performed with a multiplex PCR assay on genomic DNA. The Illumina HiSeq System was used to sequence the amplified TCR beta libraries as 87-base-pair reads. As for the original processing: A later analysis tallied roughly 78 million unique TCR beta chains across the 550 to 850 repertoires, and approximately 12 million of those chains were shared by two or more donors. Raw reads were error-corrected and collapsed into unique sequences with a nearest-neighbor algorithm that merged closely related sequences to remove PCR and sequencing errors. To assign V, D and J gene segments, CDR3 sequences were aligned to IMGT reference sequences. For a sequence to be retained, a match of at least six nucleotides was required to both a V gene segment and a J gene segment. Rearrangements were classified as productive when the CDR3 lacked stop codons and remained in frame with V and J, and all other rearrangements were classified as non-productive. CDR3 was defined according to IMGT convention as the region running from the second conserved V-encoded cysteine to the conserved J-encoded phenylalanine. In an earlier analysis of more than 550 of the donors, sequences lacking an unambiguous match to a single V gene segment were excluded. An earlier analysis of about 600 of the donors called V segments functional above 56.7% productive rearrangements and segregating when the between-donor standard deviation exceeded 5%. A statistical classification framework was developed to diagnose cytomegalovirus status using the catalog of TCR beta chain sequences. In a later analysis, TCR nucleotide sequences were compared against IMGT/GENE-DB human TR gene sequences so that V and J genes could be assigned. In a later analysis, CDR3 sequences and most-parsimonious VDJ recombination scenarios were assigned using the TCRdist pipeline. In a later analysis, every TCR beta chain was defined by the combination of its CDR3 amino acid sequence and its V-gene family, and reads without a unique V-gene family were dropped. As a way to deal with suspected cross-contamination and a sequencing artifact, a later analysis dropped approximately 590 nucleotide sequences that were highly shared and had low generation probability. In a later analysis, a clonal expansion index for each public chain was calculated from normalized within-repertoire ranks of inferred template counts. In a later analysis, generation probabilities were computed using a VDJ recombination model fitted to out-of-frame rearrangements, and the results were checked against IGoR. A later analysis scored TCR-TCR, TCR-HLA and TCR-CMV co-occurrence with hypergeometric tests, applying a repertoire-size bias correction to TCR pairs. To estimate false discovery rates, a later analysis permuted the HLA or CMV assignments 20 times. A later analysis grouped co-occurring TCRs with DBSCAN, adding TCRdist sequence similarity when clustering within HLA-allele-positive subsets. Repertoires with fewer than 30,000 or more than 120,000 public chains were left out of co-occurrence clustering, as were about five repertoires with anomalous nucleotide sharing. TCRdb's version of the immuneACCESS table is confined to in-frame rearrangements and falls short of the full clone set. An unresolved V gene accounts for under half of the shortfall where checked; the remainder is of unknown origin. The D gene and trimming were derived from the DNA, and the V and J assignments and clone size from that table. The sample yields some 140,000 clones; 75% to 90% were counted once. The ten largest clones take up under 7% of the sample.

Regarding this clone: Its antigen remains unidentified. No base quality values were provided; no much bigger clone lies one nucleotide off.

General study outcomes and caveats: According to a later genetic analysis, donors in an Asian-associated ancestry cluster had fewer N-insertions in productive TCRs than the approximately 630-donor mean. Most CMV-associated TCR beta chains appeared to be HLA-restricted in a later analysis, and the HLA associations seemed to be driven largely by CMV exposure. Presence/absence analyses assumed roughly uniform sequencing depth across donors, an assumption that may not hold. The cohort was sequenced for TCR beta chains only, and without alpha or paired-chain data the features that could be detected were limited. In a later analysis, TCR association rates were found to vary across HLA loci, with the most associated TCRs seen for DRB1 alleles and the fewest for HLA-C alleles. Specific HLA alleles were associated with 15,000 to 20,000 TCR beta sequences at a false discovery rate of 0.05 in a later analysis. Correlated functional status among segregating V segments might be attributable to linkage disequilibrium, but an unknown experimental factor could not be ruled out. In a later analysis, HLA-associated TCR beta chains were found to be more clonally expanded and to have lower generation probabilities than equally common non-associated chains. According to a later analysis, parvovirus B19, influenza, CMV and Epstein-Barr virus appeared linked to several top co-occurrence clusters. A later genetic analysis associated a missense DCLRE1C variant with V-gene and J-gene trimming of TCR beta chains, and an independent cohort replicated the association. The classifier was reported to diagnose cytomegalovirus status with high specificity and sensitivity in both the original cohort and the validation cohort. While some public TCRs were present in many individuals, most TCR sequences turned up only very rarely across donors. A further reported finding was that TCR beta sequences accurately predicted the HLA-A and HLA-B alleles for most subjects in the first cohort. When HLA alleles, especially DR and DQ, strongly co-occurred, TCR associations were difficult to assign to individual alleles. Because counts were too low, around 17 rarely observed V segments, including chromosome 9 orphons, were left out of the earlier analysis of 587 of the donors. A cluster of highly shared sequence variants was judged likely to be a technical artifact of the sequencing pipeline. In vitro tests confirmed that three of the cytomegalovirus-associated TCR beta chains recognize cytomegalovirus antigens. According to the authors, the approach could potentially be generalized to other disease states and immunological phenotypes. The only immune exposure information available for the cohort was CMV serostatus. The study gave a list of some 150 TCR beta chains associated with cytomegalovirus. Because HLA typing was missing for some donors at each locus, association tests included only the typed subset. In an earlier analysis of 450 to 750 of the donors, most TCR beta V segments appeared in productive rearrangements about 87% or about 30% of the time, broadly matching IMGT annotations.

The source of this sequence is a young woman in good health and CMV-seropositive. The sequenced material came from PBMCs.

The CDR3 in this case is CAGLTSGSADTQYF. At the DNA level, the sequence is TGTGCCGGCTTGACTAGCGGGAGCGCAGATACGCAGTATTTT. Recombination connected TRBV6-1 to TRBJ2-3, and 12 bases in between align with TRBD2. From its cysteine to its phenylalanine, the CDR3 spans 14 amino acids. The CDR3 DNA has 42 bases and is translated from base 1. V is pruned by 11 bases and J by 4 bases, leaving 7 bases of the junction without a gene match. According to the germline V gene, CDR1 reads MNHNS and CDR2 reads SASEGT.